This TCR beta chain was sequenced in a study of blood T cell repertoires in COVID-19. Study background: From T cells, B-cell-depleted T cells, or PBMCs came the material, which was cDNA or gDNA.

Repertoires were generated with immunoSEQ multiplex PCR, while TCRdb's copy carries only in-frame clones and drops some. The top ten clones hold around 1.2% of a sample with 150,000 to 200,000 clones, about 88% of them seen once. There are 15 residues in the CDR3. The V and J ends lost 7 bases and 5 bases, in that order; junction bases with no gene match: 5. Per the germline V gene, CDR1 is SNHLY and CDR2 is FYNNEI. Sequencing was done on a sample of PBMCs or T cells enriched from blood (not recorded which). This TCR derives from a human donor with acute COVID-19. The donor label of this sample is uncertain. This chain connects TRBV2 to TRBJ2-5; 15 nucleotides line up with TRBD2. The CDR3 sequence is CASNGLAGGRETQYF. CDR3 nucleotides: TGTGCCAGCAACGGACTAGCGGGGGGGCGGGAGACCCAGTACTTC.